This TCR beta chain was found in a study of blood T cells in healthy people across ages. This clonotype has a handful of counts. This CDR3 has 11 residues. Germline-derived CDR1 and CDR2 are SQVTM and ANQGSEA. V was pared by 0 bases and J by 9 bases, with 6 bases between. Combining a sample-barcoded 5' primer with a J-beta primer mix, a second PCR ran for roughly 7 to 12 cycles. TCRdb re-called the 5' RACE reads through MiXCR, storing one row per CDR3 protein. The table includes roughly 800,000 distinct CDR3 sequences, about 62% detected once. V gene TRBV29-1 combines with J gene TRBJ2-1; no firm D call. The sample consisted of blood. This clonotype originated in a man younger than 45 in good health. The CDR3 sequence is CSVEEYFEQFF. DNA of the CDR3: TGCAGCGTTGAAGAGTATTTTGAGCAGTTCTTC.